Each of the 3 T cell receptor beta chains below was sequenced from the same sample in a study of T cell changes during pregnancy in multiple sclerosis. This table comes from immunoSEQ multiplex PCR, and its TCRdb copy is limited to in-frame clones, with some not included. The data show some 130,000 clones, less than 97% seen once. The input for sequencing was peripheral blood, taken after pregnancy. These receptors were obtained from a female donor with multiple sclerosis, enrolled in a pregnancy study.

As to this clone: The same CDR3 arises from other DNA sequences in this sample as well. The chain has TRBV5-6 and TRBJ2-7; D unresolved. From germline, CDR1 is SGHDT and CDR2 YYEEEE. Trimming cost V 5 bases and J 1 base, with 4 bases left between them. The CDR3 is made up of 11 amino acids. The CDR3 is CASSRSYEQYF. CDR3 sequence (DNA): TGTGCCAGCAGTCGTTCCTACGAGCAGTACTTC.

V gene TRBV18 combines with J gene TRBJ1-4; D not resolved. In germline, CDR1 is KGHSH, CDR2 LQKENI. The V end lost 2 bases, the J end lost 0 bases, and 10 bases lay between the germline ends. The CDR3 length is 16 residues. CDR3 sequence: CASSPVRSSTNEKLFF. CDR3 DNA: TGTGCCAGCTCACCAGTTCGGTCCTCAACTAATGAAAAACTGTTTTTT.

V gene TRBV30 combines with J gene TRBJ1-5; TRBD1 is a possible D gene (6 bases). The CDR3 sequence is 14 residues long. V lost 0 bases and J 6 bases, leaving 12 bases between the germline ends. Germline lookup yields CDR1 GTSNPN and CDR2 SVGIG (reference sequence). The CDR3 region has the DNA TGTGCCTGGAGTGTGACAGGCCTCCGTCAGCCCCAGCATTTT. It translates to CAWSVTGLRQPQHF. The whole variable domain, remainder taken from reference TRBV30 and TRBJ1-5, is SQTIHQWPATLVQPVGSPLSLECTVEGTSNPNLYWYRQAAGRGLQLLFYSVGIGQISSEVPQNLSASRPQDRQFILSSKKLLLSDSGFYLCAWSVTGLRQPQHFGDGTRLSIL.